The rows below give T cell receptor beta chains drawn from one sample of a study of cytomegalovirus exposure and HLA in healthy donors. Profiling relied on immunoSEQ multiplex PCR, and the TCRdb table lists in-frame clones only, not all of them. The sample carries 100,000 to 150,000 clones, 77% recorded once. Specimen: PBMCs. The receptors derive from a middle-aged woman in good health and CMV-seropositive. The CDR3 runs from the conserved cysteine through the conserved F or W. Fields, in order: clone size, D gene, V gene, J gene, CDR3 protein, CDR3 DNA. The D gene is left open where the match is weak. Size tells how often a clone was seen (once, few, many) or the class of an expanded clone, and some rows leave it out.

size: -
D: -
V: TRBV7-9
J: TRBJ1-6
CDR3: CASSLALGPNSPLHF
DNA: TGTGCCAGCAGCTTAGCGCTGGGGCCAAATTCACCCCTCCACTTT

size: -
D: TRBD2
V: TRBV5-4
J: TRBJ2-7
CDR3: CASSLGPSSGRLILDEQYF
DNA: TGTGCCAGCAGCTTGGGGCCATCTAGCGGGAGACTTATATTAGACGAGCAGTACTTC

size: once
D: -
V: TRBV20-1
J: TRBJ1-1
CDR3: CSAPPRGRPFF
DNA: TGCAGTGCTCCTCCTCGGGGTAGGCCTTTCTTT

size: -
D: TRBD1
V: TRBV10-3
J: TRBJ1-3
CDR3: CAISDMDRVAGNTIYF
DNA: TGTGCCATCAGTGACATGGACAGGGTCGCTGGAAACACCATATATTTT

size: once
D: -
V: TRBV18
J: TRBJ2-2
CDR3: CASSRQNTGELFF
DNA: TGTGCCAGCTCACGGCAGAACACCGGGGAGCTGTTTTTT

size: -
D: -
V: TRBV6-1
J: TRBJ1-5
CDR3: CASVNWGPSNQPQHF
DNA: TGTGCCAGCGTCAACTGGGGGCCTAGCAATCAGCCCCAGCATTTT

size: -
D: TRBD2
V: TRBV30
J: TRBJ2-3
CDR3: CAWSTGTSGRTDTQYF
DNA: TGTGCCTGGAGTACCGGGACTAGCGGGAGGACAGATACGCAGTATTTT

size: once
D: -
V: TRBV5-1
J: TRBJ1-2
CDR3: CASSFPPGVGYYGYTF
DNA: TGCGCCAGCAGCTTCCCCCCGGGGGTTGGGTACTATGGCTACACCTTC

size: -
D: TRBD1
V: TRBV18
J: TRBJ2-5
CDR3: CASSRDRQETQYF
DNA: TGTGCCAGCTCCCGGGACAGGCAAGAGACCCAGTACTTC

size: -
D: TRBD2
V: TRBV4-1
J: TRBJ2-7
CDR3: CASSPLAGGPYEQYF
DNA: TGCGCCAGCAGCCCACTAGCGGGAGGCCCATACGAGCAGTACTTC

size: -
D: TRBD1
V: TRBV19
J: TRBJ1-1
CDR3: CASSPTGVKVTEAFF
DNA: TGTGCCAGTAGCCCCACAGGGGTTAAGGTCACTGAAGCTTTCTTT

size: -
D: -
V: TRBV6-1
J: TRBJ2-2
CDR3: CASSADRGGTGELFF
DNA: TGTGCCAGCAGTGCCGACAGGGGAGGGACCGGGGAGCTGTTTTTT

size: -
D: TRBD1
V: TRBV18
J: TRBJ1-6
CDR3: CASTGQGNSPLHF
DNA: TGTGCCAGCACCGGACAGGGAAATTCACCCCTCCACTTT

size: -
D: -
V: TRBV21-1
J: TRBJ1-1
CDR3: CASNSGNTEAFF
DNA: TGTGCCAGCAATTCGGGGAACACTGAAGCTTTCTTT

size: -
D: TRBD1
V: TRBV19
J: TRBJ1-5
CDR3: CASSPRPGQGAFQPQHF
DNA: TGTGCCAGTAGTCCAAGACCGGGACAGGGGGCATTTCAGCCCCAGCATTTT

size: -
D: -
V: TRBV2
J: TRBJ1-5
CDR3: CASRRGGGGQPQHF
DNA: TGTGCCAGCAGGCGCGGGGGGGGCGGTCAGCCCCAGCATTTT

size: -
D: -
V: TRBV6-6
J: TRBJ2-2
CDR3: CASTRTPEAGELFF
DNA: TGTGCCAGCACCCGTACCCCGGAGGCAGGGGAGCTGTTTTTT

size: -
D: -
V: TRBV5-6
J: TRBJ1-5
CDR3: CASSKTIQGNQPQHF
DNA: TGTGCCAGCAGCAAGACAATACAGGGAAATCAGCCCCAGCATTTT

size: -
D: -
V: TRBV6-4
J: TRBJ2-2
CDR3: CASSESTGTSGELFF
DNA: TGTGCCAGCAGTGAGAGTACCGGGACAAGCGGGGAGCTGTTTTTT

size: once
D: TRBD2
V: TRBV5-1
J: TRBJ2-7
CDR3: CASSLRGRSRSYEQYF
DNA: TGCGCCAGCAGCTTGCGCGGGAGGTCCCGCTCCTACGAGCAGTACTTC

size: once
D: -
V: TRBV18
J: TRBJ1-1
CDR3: CASSPTENTEAFF
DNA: TGTGCCAGCTCACCCACAGAGAACACTGAAGCTTTCTTT